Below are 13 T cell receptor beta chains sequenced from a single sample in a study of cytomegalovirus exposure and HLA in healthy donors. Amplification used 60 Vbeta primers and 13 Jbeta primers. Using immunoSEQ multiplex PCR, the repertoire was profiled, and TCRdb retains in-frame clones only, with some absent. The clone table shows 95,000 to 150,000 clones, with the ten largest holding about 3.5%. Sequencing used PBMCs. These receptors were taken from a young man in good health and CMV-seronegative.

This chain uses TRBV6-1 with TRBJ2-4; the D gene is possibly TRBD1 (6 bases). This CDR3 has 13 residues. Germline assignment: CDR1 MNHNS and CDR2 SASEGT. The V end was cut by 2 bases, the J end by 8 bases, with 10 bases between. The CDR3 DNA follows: TGTGCCAGCAGTGAATTGCAGGGGCACATTCAGTACTTC. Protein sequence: CASSELQGHIQYF.

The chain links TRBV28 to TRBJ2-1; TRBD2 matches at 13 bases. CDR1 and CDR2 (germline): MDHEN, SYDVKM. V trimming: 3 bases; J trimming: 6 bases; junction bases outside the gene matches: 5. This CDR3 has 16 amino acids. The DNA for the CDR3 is TGTGCCAGCAGTTTCCCGGGACTAGCGGGACCCAATGAGCAGTTCTTC. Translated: CASSFPGLAGPNEQFF.

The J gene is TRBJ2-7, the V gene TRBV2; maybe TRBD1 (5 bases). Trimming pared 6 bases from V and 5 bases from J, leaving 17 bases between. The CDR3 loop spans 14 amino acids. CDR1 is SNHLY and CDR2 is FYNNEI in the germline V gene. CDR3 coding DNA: TGTGCCAGCAGGTCCCAGGGTGAATTGCACGAGCAGTACTTC. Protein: CASRSQGELHEQYF.

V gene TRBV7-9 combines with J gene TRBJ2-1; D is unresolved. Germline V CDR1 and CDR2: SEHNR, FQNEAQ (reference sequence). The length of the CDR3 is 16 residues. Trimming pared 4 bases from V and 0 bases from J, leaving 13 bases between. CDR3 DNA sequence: TGTGCCAGCAGCTCTACGGCGGTTCACTCCTACAATGAGCAGTTCTTC. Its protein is CASSSTAVHSYNEQFF.

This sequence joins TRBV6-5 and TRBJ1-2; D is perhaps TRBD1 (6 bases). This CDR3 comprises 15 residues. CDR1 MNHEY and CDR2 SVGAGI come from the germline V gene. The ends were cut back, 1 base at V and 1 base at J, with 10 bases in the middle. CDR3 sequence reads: CASSYFQGINYGYTF. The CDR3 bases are TGTGCCAGCAGTTACTTTCAGGGGATTAACTATGGCTACACCTTC.

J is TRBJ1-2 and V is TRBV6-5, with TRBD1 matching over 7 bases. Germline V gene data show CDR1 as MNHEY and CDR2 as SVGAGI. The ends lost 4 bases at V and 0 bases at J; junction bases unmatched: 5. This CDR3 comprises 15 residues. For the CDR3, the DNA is TGTGCCAGCAGTTCCTACAGGGGTACTAACTATGGCTACACCTTC. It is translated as CASSSYRGTNYGYTF.

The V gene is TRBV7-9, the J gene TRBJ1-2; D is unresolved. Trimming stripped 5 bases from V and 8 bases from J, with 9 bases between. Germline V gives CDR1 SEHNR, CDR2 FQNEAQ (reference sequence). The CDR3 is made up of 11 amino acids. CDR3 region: CASSRGGGYTF. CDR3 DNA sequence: TGTGCCAGCAGCCGCGGAGGCGGCTACACCTTC.

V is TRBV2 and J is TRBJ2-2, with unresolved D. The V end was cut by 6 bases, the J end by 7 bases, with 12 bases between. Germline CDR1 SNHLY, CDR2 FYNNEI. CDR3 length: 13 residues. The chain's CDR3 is CASSETSDGELFF. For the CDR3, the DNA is TGTGCCAGCAGCGAGACAAGTGACGGGGAGCTGTTTTTT.

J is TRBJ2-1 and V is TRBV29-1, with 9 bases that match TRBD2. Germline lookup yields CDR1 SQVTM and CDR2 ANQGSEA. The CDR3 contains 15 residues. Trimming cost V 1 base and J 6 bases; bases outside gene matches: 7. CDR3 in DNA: TGCAGCGTTGAAGCCGGGCGGGGGGGCCCCAATGAGCAGTTCTTC. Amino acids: CSVEAGRGGPNEQFF.

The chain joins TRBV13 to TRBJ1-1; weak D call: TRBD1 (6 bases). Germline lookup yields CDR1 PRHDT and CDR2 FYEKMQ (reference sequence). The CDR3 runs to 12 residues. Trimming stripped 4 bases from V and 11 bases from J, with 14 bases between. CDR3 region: CASSSNNRAAFF. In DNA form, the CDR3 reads TGTGCCAGCAGCTCAAACAACAGGGCGGCTTTCTTT.

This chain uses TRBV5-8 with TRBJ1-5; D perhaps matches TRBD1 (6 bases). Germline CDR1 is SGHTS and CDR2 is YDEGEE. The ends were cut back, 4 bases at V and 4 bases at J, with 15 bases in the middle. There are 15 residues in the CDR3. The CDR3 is CASSPWMGANQPQHF. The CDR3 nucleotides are TGTGCCAGCAGCCCTTGGATGGGGGCGAATCAGCCCCAGCATTTT.

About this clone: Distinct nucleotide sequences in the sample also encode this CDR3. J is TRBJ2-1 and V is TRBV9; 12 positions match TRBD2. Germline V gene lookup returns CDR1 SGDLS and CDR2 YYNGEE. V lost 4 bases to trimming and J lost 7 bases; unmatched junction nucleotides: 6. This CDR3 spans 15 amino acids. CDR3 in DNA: TGTGCCAGCAGCCCTAGCGGGAGGGCCGGGAATGAGCAGTTCTTC. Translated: CASSPSGRAGNEQFF.

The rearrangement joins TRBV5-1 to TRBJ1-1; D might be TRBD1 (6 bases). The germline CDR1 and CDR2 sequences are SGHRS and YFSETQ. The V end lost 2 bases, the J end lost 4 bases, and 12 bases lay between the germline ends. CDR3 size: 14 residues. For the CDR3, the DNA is TGCGCCAGCAGCTTAGGGGGGGCGGGCACTGAAGCTTTCTTT. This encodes CASSLGGAGTEAFF. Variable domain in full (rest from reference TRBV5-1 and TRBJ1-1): KAGVTQTPRYLIKTRGQQVTLSCSPISGHRSVSWYQQTPGQGLQFLFEYFSETQRNKGNFPGRFSGRQFSNSRSEMNVSTLELGDSALYLCASSLGGAGTEAFFGQGTRLTVV.